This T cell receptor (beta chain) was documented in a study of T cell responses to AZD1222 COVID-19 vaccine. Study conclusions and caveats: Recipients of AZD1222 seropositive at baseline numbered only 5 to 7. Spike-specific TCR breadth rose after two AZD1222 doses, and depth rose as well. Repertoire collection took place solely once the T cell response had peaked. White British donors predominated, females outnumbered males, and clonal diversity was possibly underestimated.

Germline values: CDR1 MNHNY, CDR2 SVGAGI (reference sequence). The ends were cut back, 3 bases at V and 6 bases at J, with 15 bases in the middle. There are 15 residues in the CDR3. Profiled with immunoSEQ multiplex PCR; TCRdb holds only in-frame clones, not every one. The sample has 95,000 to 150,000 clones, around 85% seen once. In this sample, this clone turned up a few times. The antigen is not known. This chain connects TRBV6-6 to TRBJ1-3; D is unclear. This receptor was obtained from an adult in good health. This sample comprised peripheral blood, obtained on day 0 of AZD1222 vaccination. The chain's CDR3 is CASSYDGGSQNTIYF. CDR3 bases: TGTGCCAGCAGTTATGACGGAGGGAGCCAAAACACCATATATTTT.